Listed below are T cell receptor beta chains from one sample, sequenced in a study of blood T cell repertoires in COVID-19. Clones were sequenced by immunoSEQ multiplex PCR, and TCRdb holds only the in-frame ones, with some missing. The table lists 150,000 or so clones, 60% to 80% of them singletons. Sequencing was done on a sample of PBMCs or T cells enriched from blood (not recorded which). These receptors were taken from a woman in her forties or fifties who had recovered from COVID-19. Each CDR3 is given without its conserved first and last residue. A D gene is named only where the DNA matches it firmly.

V gene,J gene,D gene,CDR3 protein
TRBV2,TRBJ2-1,TRBD2,ASRVGLAGDNEQF
TRBV10-3,TRBJ2-1,NA,AISEPVEGSSYNEQF
TRBV28,TRBJ2-1,NA,ASSLLTETGDEQF
TRBV11-3,TRBJ1-1,NA,ASSYLGQADTEAF
TRBV19,TRBJ2-3,TRBD1,ASSDRNTDTQY
TRBV7-9,TRBJ2-5,NA,ASSLVSGGPSETQY
TRBV25-1,TRBJ1-2,TRBD1,ASSGRQGGGYT
TRBV19,TRBJ2-7,TRBD1,ASSVSTGGINEQY
TRBV7-6,TRBJ2-1,NA,ASSPTGDEQF
TRBV19,TRBJ2-5,TRBD1,ASAGTGGVKTQY
TRBV3-1/TRBV3-2,TRBJ2-3,NA,ASSQGLTSTDTQY
TRBV5-6,TRBJ2-7,NA,ASSFLRAAYEQY
TRBV6-5,TRBJ1-1,TRBD1,ASSYGQGPGATEAF
TRBV7-9,TRBJ2-2,NA,ASSPRTIAGELF
TRBV27,TRBJ2-7,NA,ASSLYPGVGYEQY
TRBV28,TRBJ2-7,TRBD1,ASSFPAGQGRNEQY
TRBV6-1,TRBJ2-7,TRBD2,ASSEAPSGTYEQY
TRBV20-1,TRBJ2-7,TRBD1,SANRGYEQY
TRBV12-5,TRBJ1-5,TRBD1,ASGRHDPRDRRQPQH
TRBV7-8,TRBJ1-2,NA,ASSLFRDNYGYT
TRBV2,TRBJ1-5,TRBD1,ASSGTGGYSNQPQH
TRBV7-9,TRBJ2-7,NA,ASSPGITISEQY
TRBV10-2,TRBJ2-2,NA,ASSELGSTGELF
TRBV6-2/TRBV6-3,TRBJ1-5,TRBD1,ASSGTASNQPQH
TRBV7-9,TRBJ1-2,TRBD1,ASSFGQGAYGYT
TRBV29-1,TRBJ2-1,TRBD2,SARTSGRSYNEQF
TRBV19,TRBJ2-3,TRBD2,ASSMSASGFTDTQY
TRBV7-2,TRBJ2-2,TRBD1,ASSSRQGWTGELF
TRBV9,TRBJ1-1,TRBD1,ASSPGTVPDAF
TRBV18,TRBJ2-1,TRBD1,ASSPPGQGNEQF
TRBV12-3/TRBV12-4,TRBJ2-5,NA,ASRYTIQETQY
TRBV9,TRBJ1-1,NA,ASSETPGLTGDTEAF
TRBV12-3/TRBV12-4,TRBJ1-2,NA,ASTQLQGYGYT
TRBV9,TRBJ2-3,TRBD2,ASSVAPRGGPTDTQY
TRBV6-1,TRBJ1-2,NA,ASSEEAEVVSGYT
TRBV7-3,TRBJ2-2,TRBD2,ASSLSLAGNTGELF
TRBV6-4,TRBJ2-1,TRBD2,ASSATSDYNEQF
TRBV29-1,TRBJ2-3,TRBD2,SVPTSGRTDTQY
TRBV6-5,TRBJ1-1,NA,ASRWTVNTEAF
TRBV28,TRBJ2-1,TRBD2,ASSLAPGLAGETQF
TRBV19,TRBJ2-4,NA,ASSNLPGGGSSDIQY
TRBV10-3,TRBJ2-2,TRBD1,ATDRGAGELF
TRBV6-5,TRBJ2-7,TRBD1,ASSYSTGAYEQY
TRBV9,TRBJ2-1,TRBD2,ASSVAPFSGGAYEQF
TRBV7-8,TRBJ1-6,NA,ASSLRGRGSAIQESPLH
TRBV25-1,TRBJ2-2,TRBD1,ASSLTGTGNTGELF
TRBV2,TRBJ2-7,TRBD2,ASSEASGRDYEQY
TRBV2,TRBJ1-4,NA,ASSQWGGDEKLF
TRBV30,TRBJ2-7,NA,AWSYSGQSEQY
TRBV9,TRBJ1-2,NA,ASSAQNSVTNYGYT
TRBV19,TRBJ1-5,NA,ASSIALSSGGTSNQPQH
TRBV19,TRBJ1-2,NA,ASSGRTGFYGYT
TRBV19,TRBJ2-3,TRBD1,ASSPAFGTGGTDTQY
TRBV19,TRBJ1-2,NA,ASTGLASSYGYT
TRBV7-3,TRBJ2-3,TRBD2,ASSRASGEADTQY
TRBV6-5,TRBJ1-1,NA,ASTGRTEAF
TRBV10-3,TRBJ2-3,TRBD2,ATRRGGDPDTQY
TRBV12-3/TRBV12-4,TRBJ1-2,NA,ASTFFGGEGYT
TRBV5-4,TRBJ1-6,TRBD1,ASSSGQAYNSPLH
TRBV9,TRBJ2-3,TRBD2,ASSGEGGTSTDTQY